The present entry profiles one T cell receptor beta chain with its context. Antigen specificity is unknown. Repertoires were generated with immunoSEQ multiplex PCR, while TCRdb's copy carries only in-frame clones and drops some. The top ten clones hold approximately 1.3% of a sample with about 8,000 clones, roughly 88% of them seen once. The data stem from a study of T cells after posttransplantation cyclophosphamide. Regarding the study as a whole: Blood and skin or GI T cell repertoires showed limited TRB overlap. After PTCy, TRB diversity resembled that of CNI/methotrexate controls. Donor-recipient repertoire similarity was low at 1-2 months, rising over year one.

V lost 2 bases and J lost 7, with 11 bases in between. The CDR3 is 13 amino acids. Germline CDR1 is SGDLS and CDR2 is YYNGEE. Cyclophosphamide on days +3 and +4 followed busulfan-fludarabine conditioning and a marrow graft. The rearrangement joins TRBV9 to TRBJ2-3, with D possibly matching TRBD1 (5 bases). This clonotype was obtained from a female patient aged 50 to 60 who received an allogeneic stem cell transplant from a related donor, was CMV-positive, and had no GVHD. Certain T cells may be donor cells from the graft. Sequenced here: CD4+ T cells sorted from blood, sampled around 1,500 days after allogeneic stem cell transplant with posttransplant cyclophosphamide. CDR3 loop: CASSVRDSNTQYF. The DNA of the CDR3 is TGTGCCAGCAGCGTCAGGGATTCAAATACGCAGTATTTT. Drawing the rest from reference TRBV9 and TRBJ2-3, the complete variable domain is DSGVTQTPKHLITATGQRVTLRCSPRSGDLSVYWYQQSLDQGLQFLIQYYNGEERAKGNILERFSAQQFPDLHSELNLSSLELGDSALYFCASSVRDSNTQYFGPGTRLTVL.